The rows below give T cell receptor beta chains drawn from one sample of a study of patients and donors after allogeneic stem cell transplantation. Using its own MiXCR run on the RT-PCR reads, TCRdb lists one record per CDR3 protein. The sample lists 800,000 to 1,000,000 distinct CDR3 sequences, roughly 17% seen once, with around 5.5% in the top ten. What was sequenced was blood, either unsorted or a sorted T cell fraction (not recorded which). These receptor sequences come from a human donor who was either an allogeneic HSCT recipient or a stem cell or donor lymphocyte infusion donor (not recorded which). It is not recorded whose cells these are; they may come from a transplant donor. The CDR3 runs from the conserved cysteine through the conserved F or W. A D gene is named only where the DNA matches it firmly. Expanded clones get a size class; other rows say once, few or many, or leave the size out.

clone size: NA; V gene: TRBV10-3; J gene: TRBJ2-7; D gene: TRBD1; CDR3 protein: CAISRDRADEQYF; CDR3 DNA: TGTGCCATCAGCAGGGACAGGGCGGACGAGCAGTACTTC
clone size: NA; V gene: TRBV11-1; J gene: TRBJ2-5; D gene: TRBD2; CDR3 protein: CASSLRTSGRSWEETQYF; CDR3 DNA: TGTGCCAGCAGCTTGCGGACTAGCGGGAGGAGTTGGGAAGAGACCCAGTACTTC
clone size: few; V gene: TRBV7-3; J gene: TRBJ2-1; D gene: NA; CDR3 protein: CASISIAVRGNEQFF; CDR3 DNA: TGTGCCAGCATAAGTATAGCGGTGCGAGGAAATGAGCAGTTCTTC
clone size: once; V gene: TRBV7-9; J gene: TRBJ2-4; D gene: TRBD2; CDR3 protein: CASSLGSLAGVPQYF; CDR3 DNA: TGTGCCAGCAGCTTAGGGTCTCTGGCGGGAGTCCCCCAGTACTTC
clone size: NA; V gene: TRBV20-1; J gene: TRBJ2-3; D gene: NA; CDR3 protein: CSARDRRDTQYF; CDR3 DNA: TGCAGTGCTAGAGATCGAAGAGATACGCAGTATTTT
clone size: NA; V gene: TRBV6-2/TRBV6-3; J gene: TRBJ1-2; D gene: NA; CDR3 protein: CASNTRDGYTF; CDR3 DNA: TGTGCCAGCAACACAAGGGATGGCTACACCTTC
clone size: NA; V gene: TRBV9; J gene: TRBJ1-2; D gene: NA; CDR3 protein: CASSAQQEYYGYTF; CDR3 DNA: TGTGCCAGCAGCGCTCAACAGGAGTACTATGGCTACACCTTC
clone size: NA; V gene: TRBV19; J gene: TRBJ1-4; D gene: TRBD1; CDR3 protein: CASNLSGRGPGSEKLFF; CDR3 DNA: TGTGCCAGTAATCTATCTGGCAGGGGGCCAGGTAGTGAAAAACTGTTTTTT
clone size: NA; V gene: TRBV19; J gene: TRBJ2-1; D gene: TRBD1; CDR3 protein: CASSSGTGGSYNEQFF; CDR3 DNA: TGTGCCAGTAGTTCCGGGACAGGGGGCTCCTACAATGAGCAGTTCTTC
clone size: many; V gene: TRBV20-1; J gene: TRBJ2-1; D gene: NA; CDR3 protein: CSAPAGIRYNEQFF; CDR3 DNA: TGCAGTGCTCCTGCGGGCATACGCTACAATGAGCAGTTCTTC
clone size: NA; V gene: TRBV6-5; J gene: TRBJ2-1; D gene: TRBD2; CDR3 protein: CASSYSGPSGTYNEQFF; CDR3 DNA: TGTGCCAGCAGTTACTCAGGCCCTAGCGGAACTTACAATGAGCAGTTCTTC
clone size: NA; V gene: TRBV12-3/TRBV12-4; J gene: TRBJ1-1; D gene: NA; CDR3 protein: CASSLASGAHTEAFF; CDR3 DNA: TGTGCCAGCAGTTTAGCGTCAGGGGCGCACACTGAAGCTTTCTTT
clone size: few; V gene: TRBV12-5; J gene: TRBJ2-1; D gene: TRBD2; CDR3 protein: CASAPRGGSSYNEQFF; CDR3 DNA: TGTGCTAGTGCCCCCCGCGGCGGGAGCTCCTACAATGAGCAGTTCTTC
clone size: many; V gene: TRBV6-2/TRBV6-3; J gene: TRBJ2-7; D gene: NA; CDR3 protein: CASSYSGRKAYEQYF; CDR3 DNA: TGTGCCAGCAGTTACTCGGGGCGGAAGGCCTACGAGCAGTACTTC
clone size: NA; V gene: TRBV27; J gene: TRBJ1-2; D gene: NA; CDR3 protein: CASSFSRNYGYTF; CDR3 DNA: TGTGCCAGCAGTTTTTCCAGGAACTATGGCTACACCTTC
clone size: few; V gene: TRBV29-1; J gene: TRBJ1-1; D gene: NA; CDR3 protein: CSVLWGGNTEAFF; CDR3 DNA: TGCAGCGTCCTTTGGGGGGGGAACACTGAAGCTTTCTTT
clone size: few; V gene: TRBV12-3/TRBV12-4; J gene: TRBJ2-5; D gene: NA; CDR3 protein: CASSLAEASQETQYF; CDR3 DNA: TGTGCCAGCAGTTTAGCGGAGGCTAGCCAAGAGACCCAGTACTTC
clone size: NA; V gene: TRBV7-9; J gene: TRBJ1-2; D gene: NA; CDR3 protein: CASSSSGGGYGYTF; CDR3 DNA: TGTGCCAGCAGCTCCTCGGGAGGAGGGTATGGCTACACCTTC
clone size: NA; V gene: TRBV7-8; J gene: TRBJ2-7; D gene: NA; CDR3 protein: CASSLARPGRPTYEQYF; CDR3 DNA: TGTGCCAGCAGCTTAGCGCGTCCAGGGAGGCCCACCTACGAGCAGTACTTC
clone size: NA; V gene: TRBV5-1; J gene: TRBJ2-1; D gene: NA; CDR3 protein: CASSLDRGREQFF; CDR3 DNA: TGCGCCAGCAGCTTGGATCGGGGACGGGAGCAGTTCTTC
clone size: few; V gene: TRBV9; J gene: TRBJ2-7; D gene: TRBD2; CDR3 protein: CASSVAERGRSYEQYF; CDR3 DNA: TGTGCCAGCAGCGTAGCCGAGCGGGGGCGGTCCTATGAGCAGTACTTC
clone size: few; V gene: TRBV10-3; J gene: TRBJ1-6; D gene: TRBD1; CDR3 protein: CAISGDRGNSPLHF; CDR3 DNA: TGTGCCATCAGTGGGGACAGGGGGAATTCACCCCTCCACTTT
clone size: many; V gene: TRBV3-1; J gene: TRBJ2-5; D gene: NA; CDR3 protein: CASSQGTQYF; CDR3 DNA: TGTGCCAGCAGCCAAGGGACCCAGTACTTC
clone size: few; V gene: TRBV4-3; J gene: TRBJ2-5; D gene: NA; CDR3 protein: CASSPGAVGTAKGAQYF; CDR3 DNA: TGCGCCAGCAGCCCCGGGGCCGTCGGGACTGCAAAGGGGGCCCAGTACTTC
clone size: many; V gene: TRBV20-1; J gene: TRBJ2-3; D gene: TRBD2; CDR3 protein: CSASGGGAGDTQYF; CDR3 DNA: TGCAGTGCATCCGGCGGGGGGGCCGGAGATACGCAGTATTTT
clone size: once; V gene: TRBV2; J gene: TRBJ1-1; D gene: TRBD1; CDR3 protein: CASRGTVEAFF; CDR3 DNA: TGTGCCAGCAGGGGGACAGTTGAAGCTTTCTTT
clone size: NA; V gene: TRBV12-3/TRBV12-4; J gene: TRBJ1-5; D gene: NA; CDR3 protein: CASSLASAYQPQHF; CDR3 DNA: TGTGCCAGCAGTTTGGCCAGCGCTTATCAGCCCCAGCATTTT
clone size: few; V gene: TRBV9; J gene: TRBJ2-3; D gene: TRBD2; CDR3 protein: CASSVDARLASQDTQYF; CDR3 DNA: TGTGCCAGCAGCGTAGACGCGAGACTAGCCTCACAAGATACGCAGTATTTT
clone size: few; V gene: TRBV20-1; J gene: TRBJ2-3; D gene: NA; CDR3 protein: CSARGASKMPDTQYF; CDR3 DNA: TGCAGTGCTAGAGGGGCATCAAAAATGCCAGATACGCAGTATTTT
clone size: few; V gene: TRBV3-1; J gene: TRBJ1-1; D gene: NA; CDR3 protein: CASSQVNLEAFF; CDR3 DNA: TGTGCCAGCAGCCAAGTGAACCTTGAAGCTTTCTTT
clone size: NA; V gene: TRBV5-5; J gene: TRBJ2-3; D gene: NA; CDR3 protein: CASSLGDSRARGTQYF; CDR3 DNA: TGTGCCAGCAGTTTGGGGGATAGCAGGGCTCGGGGTACGCAGTATTTT
clone size: NA; V gene: TRBV25-1; J gene: TRBJ2-5; D gene: TRBD2; CDR3 protein: CASSEGLAGGPRETQYF; CDR3 DNA: TGTGCCAGCAGTGAGGGACTAGCGGGAGGGCCCAGGGAGACCCAGTACTTC
clone size: NA; V gene: TRBV11-3; J gene: TRBJ2-1; D gene: NA; CDR3 protein: CASSLITTGENNEQFF; CDR3 DNA: TGTGCCAGCAGCTTAATTACGACTGGGGAGAACAATGAGCAGTTCTTC
clone size: NA; V gene: TRBV20-1; J gene: TRBJ1-5; D gene: NA; CDR3 protein: CSARGGGFNQPQHF; CDR3 DNA: TGCAGTGCTAGGGGGGGGGGATTCAATCAGCCCCAGCATTTT
clone size: few; V gene: TRBV25-1; J gene: TRBJ2-3; D gene: TRBD1; CDR3 protein: CASSEDRGPTDTQYF; CDR3 DNA: TGTGCCAGCAGTGAGGACAGGGGGCCCACAGATACGCAGTATTTT
clone size: NA; V gene: TRBV24-1; J gene: TRBJ1-2; D gene: TRBD1; CDR3 protein: CATSDSRDRAYGYTF; CDR3 DNA: TGTGCCACCAGTGACTCCCGGGACAGGGCGTATGGCTACACCTTC